This T cell receptor beta chain was identified during a study of blood T cell repertoires in COVID-19. For the study at large: Samples came from the United States, Italy and Spain, spanning acute and convalescent COVID-19. Nucleic acid was either cDNA or gDNA, and it came from T cells, B-cell-depleted T cells, or PBMCs.

There are 14 residues in the CDR3. V dropped 1 base and J dropped 3 bases, with 9 bases sitting between them. Per the germline V gene, CDR1 is SGHTA and CDR2 is FQGNSA. Original processing methods: Reference gene primers were amplified, and this amplification served to estimate nucleated cell counts. TCRdb's copy holds only in-frame clones and misses some; the assay was immunoSEQ multiplex PCR. V and J calls plus clone size are reproduced from that table; the DNA served to infer D and trimming. This sample has roughly 700,000 clones, with approximately 90% found just once. V is TRBV7-2 and J is TRBJ1-2; no clear D gene. The receptor's source is a woman between 18 and 30 years old with acute or convalescent COVID-19. The sequencing input was peripheral blood. The CDR3 loop reads CASSLGSEYYGYTF. The CDR3 region has the DNA TGTGCCAGCAGCTTAGGCAGCGAGTACTATGGCTACACCTTC.